This note documents a single TCR beta chain sequence. This record comes from a study of PD-1 blockade in classical Hodgkin lymphoma. There was relapse after autologous stem cell transplantation in every patient, and there was variation in brentuximab vedotin exposure. The CDR3 is made up of 17 amino acids. Germline lookup yields CDR1 SEHNR and CDR2 FQNEAQ (reference sequence). V gave up 5 bases and J gave up 3 bases, with 20 bases separating them. Libraries were prepared by immunoSEQ multiplex PCR; TCRdb keeps only in-frame clonotypes and omits some of them. The sample lists approximately 26,000 clones; roughly 70% were seen once.

Material: peripheral blood mononuclear cells (PBMCs), obtained before the second cycle of nivolumab. The genes are TRBV7-9 and TRBJ2-1, with a tentative D call TRBD2 (5 bases). The source is a human donor with classical Hodgkin lymphoma. CDR3 DNA: TGTGCCAGCAGCCTGGACGGACCACGAGGGAACTACAATGAGCAGTTCTTC. Encoded protein: CASSLDGPRGNYNEQFF. Full variable domain (rest looked up from reference TRBV7-9 and TRBJ2-1): DTGVSQNPRHKITKRGQNVTFRCDPISEHNRLYWYRQTLGQGPEFLTYFQNEAQLEKSRLLSDRFSAERPKGSFSTLEIQRTEQGDSAMYLCASSLDGPRGNYNEQFFGPGTRLTVL.